This T cell receptor (beta chain) was recovered during a study of T cells expressing NK-cell markers. Overall study context: Of eight sequenced donors, seven were HCMV-seropositive and one HCMV-seronegative. Study observations and caveats: Dominant NKG2C+ clonotypes were found to form about 1.0-7.5% of CD8+ T cells in about 6 donors.

A word on this clonotype: No antigen is known for it.

The CDR3 runs 16 residues. CDR1 is DFQATT, CDR2 SNEGSKA, per germline (reference sequence). TCRdb reprocessed the 5' RACE reads, keeping one entry per CDR3 protein, no DNA. This repertoire includes some 410,000 distinct CDR3 sequences. Sequencing used blood T cells: a sorted CD56 or NKG2C T cell subset, CD4+ or CD8+ T cells, or bulk PBMC T cells (not recorded which). The chain uses TRBV20-1 and TRBJ2-5; as DNA is missing, the TRBD2 call by TCRdb cannot be tested. This receptor was obtained from a woman aged 18 to 75 in good health. CDR3 loop: CSARDPASGGQETQYF.